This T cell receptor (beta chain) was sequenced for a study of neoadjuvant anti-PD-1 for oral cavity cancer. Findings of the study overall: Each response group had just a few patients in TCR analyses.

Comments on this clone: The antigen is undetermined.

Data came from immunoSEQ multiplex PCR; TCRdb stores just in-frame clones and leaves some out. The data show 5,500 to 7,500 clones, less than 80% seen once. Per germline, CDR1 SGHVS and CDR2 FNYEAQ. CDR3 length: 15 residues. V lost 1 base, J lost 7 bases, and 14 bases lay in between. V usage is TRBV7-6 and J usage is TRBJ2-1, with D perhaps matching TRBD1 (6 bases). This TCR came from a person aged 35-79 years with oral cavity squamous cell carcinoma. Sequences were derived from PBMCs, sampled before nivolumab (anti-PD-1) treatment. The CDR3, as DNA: TGTGCCAGCAGCTTAGTGCAGGGGATAAAAAATGAGCAGTTCTTC. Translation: CASSLVQGIKNEQFF. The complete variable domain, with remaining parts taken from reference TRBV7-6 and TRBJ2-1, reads GAGVSQSPRYKVTKRGQDVALRCDPISGHVSLYWYRQALGQGPEFLTYFNYEAQQDKSGLPNDRFSAERPEGSISTLTIQRTEQRDSAMYRCASSLVQGIKNEQFFGPGTRLTVL.